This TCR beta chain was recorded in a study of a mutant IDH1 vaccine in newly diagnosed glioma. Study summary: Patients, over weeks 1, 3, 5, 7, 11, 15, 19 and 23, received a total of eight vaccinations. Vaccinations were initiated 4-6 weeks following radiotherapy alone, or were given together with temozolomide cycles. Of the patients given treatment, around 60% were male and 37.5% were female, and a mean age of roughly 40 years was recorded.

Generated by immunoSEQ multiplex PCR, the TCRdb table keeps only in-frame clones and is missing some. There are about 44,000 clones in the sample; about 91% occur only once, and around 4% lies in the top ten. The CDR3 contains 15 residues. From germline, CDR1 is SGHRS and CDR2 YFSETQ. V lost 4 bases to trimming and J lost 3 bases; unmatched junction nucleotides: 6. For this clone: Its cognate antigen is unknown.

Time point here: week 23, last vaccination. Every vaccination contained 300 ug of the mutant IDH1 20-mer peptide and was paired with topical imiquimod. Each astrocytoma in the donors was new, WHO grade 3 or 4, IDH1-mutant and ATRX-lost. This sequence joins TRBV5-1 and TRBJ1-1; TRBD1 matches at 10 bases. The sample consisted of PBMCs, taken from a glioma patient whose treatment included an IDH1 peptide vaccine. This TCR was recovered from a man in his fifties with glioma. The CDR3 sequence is CASSQPGQGYTEAFF. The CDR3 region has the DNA TGCGCCAGCAGCCAACCGGGACAGGGGTACACTGAAGCTTTCTTT.